This TCR beta chain was captured by sequencing in a study of response to subunit inactivated influenza vaccine. Study results and limitations: Few additional T cells are recruited per seasonal influenza vaccination, authors suggested.

This clonotype was observed many times. What it recognizes is unknown. Germline trimming cut 3 bases from V and 4 bases from J; bases unmatched to any gene: 8. The germline V gene encodes CDR1 SGHRS and CDR2 YFSETQ. The CDR3 length is 15 residues. TCRdb passed the RT-PCR reads through MiXCR, listing each CDR3 protein once. Here the sample spans about 610,000 distinct CDR3 sequences, 14% being singletons. The sequence was collected from a man aged 50 or older who received an inactivated influenza vaccine. J is TRBJ2-3 and V is TRBV5-1, with 7 bases identical to TRBD1. The sample in question was PBMCs from blood, obtained 11 to 12 days after vaccination. The CDR3: CASSSQGWGPDTQYF. The CDR3 DNA is TGCGCCAGCAGCTCACAGGGGTGGGGCCCAGATACGCAGTATTTT.